A selection of T cell receptor beta chains follows, all from one sample in a study of T cells expressing NK-cell markers. With the 5' RACE reads reprocessed, TCRdb shows one record per CDR3 protein and no DNA. The table for this sample gives 300,000 or so distinct CDR3 sequences. Sequencing was carried out using blood T cells: a sorted CD56 or NKG2C T cell subset, CD4+ or CD8+ T cells, or bulk PBMC T cells (not recorded which). Source of these receptors: a woman aged 18 to 75 in good health. Both conserved end residues are part of each CDR3.

V	J	CDR3
TRBV3-1	TRBJ1-1	CASSQMDRGGLGAFF
TRBV11-2	TRBJ1-4	CASSLAFSGDGEKLFF
TRBV5-1	TRBJ2-3	CASSLGASTDTQYF
TRBV5-1	TRBJ2-1	CASTTGPGFYNEQFF
TRBV27	TRBJ2-3	CASSPGTSGARTDTQYF
TRBV20-1	TRBJ2-3	CSVPRGGPGTDTQYF
TRBV12-3/TRBV12-4	TRBJ2-3	CASSFIYHTDTQYF
TRBV30	TRBJ1-2	CAWNDRPHYGYTF
TRBV7-2	TRBJ1-6	CASSLRGQETSPLHF
TRBV7-9	TRBJ2-1	CASSYFADSYNEQFF
TRBV6-1	TRBJ1-2	CASSRTPELSYGYTF
TRBV7-2	TRBJ2-1	CASSLGLGGGQFF
TRBV11-2	TRBJ1-5	CASSLVSGVDQPQHF
TRBV7-2	TRBJ2-2	CASSTRQGHTGELFF
TRBV4-1	TRBJ2-1	CASPRGFRRGSPNEQFF
TRBV5-1	TRBJ2-1	CASSFEAYNEQFF
TRBV29-1	TRBJ2-7	CSVMGLAGEHSYEQYF
TRBV7-8	TRBJ2-7	CASSLALVGPSYEQYF
TRBV20-1	TRBJ2-3	CSAQHRTDTQYF
TRBV20-1	TRBJ1-6	CSATQGPLNSPLHF
TRBV7-2	TRBJ2-7	CASSSSGLAGGYEQYF
TRBV7-9	TRBJ1-4	CASSTRGLSEKLFF
TRBV6-5	TRBJ1-2	CASSYYRGNGYTF
TRBV20-1	TRBJ2-1	CSASKAESYNEQFF
TRBV20-1	TRBJ1-5	CSAGGAVNQPQHF
TRBV7-8	TRBJ2-7	CASSKDHGGPYEQYF
TRBV29-1	TRBJ2-3	CSVEGQVGTQYF
TRBV2	TRBJ2-5	CASSESSETQYF
TRBV29-1	TRBJ1-1	CSVDKQGDTEAFF
TRBV28	TRBJ2-7	CASSLGGLSEQYF
TRBV10-3	TRBJ1-1	CAISKNTEAFF